Described below is a single TCR beta chain sequence and its context. What it recognizes is unknown. This sample was taken from a study of T cell clones after liver transplantation. In the study overall: HCV positivity affected three of eight recipients; the rest lacked autoimmune or viral indications. Subjects received no induction therapy and standard immunosuppression until randomization at 12-24 months post-transplant. Samples came pre-transplant, pre-randomization before withdrawal, and post-randomization after withdrawal ended.

General study findings and limits: The donor-reactive repertoire was only partly measurable in two subjects, lacking donor cells.

Libraries were prepared by immunoSEQ multiplex PCR; TCRdb keeps only in-frame clonotypes and omits some of them. Seen here are tens of thousands of clones, over 65% observed once, and the top ten hold about 2.5%. Germline V gene data show CDR1 as SGHKS and CDR2 as YYEKEE (reference sequence). With V trimmed by 4 bases and J by 4 bases, 1 base remained unmatched. This CDR3 has 12 residues. The sample here was CD4+ T cells from blood, taken at the 22-month timepoint. The rearrangement links TRBV5-5 to TRBJ2-5, with 7 positions matching TRBD1. The clonotype originates from a human patient who received a liver transplant. Some T cells may have come from the graft donor. CDR3 amino acids: CASSRQGETQYF. DNA for the CDR3: TGTGCCAGCAGCCGACAGGGAGAGACCCAGTACTTC.